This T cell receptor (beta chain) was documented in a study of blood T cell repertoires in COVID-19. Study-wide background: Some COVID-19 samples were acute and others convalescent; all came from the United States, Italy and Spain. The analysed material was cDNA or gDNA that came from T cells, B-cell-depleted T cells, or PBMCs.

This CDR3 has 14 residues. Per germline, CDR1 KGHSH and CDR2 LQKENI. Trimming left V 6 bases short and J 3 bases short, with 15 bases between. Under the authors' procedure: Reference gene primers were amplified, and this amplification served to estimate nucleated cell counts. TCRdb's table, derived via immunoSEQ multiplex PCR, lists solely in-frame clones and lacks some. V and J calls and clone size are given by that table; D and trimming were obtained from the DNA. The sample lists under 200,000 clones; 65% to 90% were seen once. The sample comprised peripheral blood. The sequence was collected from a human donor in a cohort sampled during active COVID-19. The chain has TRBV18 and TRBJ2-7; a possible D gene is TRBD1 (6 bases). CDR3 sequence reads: CASSSSEGDYEQYF. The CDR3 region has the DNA TGTGCCAGCTCCTCTAGTGAGGGGGACTACGAGCAGTACTTC. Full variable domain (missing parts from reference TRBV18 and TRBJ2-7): NAGVMQNPRHLVRRRGQEARLRCSPMKGHSHVYWYRQLPEEGLKFMVYLQKENIIDESGMPKERFSAEFPKEGPSILRIQQVVRGDSAAYFCASSSSEGDYEQYFGPGTRLTVT.